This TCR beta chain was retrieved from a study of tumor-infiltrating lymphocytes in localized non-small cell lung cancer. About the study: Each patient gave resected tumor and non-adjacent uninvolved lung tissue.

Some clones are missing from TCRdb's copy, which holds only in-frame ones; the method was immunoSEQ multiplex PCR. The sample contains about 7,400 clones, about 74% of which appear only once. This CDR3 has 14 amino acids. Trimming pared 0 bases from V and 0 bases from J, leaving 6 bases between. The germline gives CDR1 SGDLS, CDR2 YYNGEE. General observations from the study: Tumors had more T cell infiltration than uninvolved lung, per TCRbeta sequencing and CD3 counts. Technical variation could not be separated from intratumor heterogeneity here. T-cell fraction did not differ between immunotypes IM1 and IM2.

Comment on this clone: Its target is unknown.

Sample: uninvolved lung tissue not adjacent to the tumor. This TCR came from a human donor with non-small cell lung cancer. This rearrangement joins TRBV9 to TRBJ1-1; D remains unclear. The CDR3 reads CASSVDPLNTEAFF. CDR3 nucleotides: TGTGCCAGCAGCGTAGACCCACTGAACACTGAAGCTTTCTTT.